These 10 T cell receptor beta chains were all obtained from the same sample, sequenced in a study of blood T cells in healthy people across ages. A J-beta primer mix and a sample-barcoded 5' primer were used in a second PCR of roughly 7 to 12 cycles. TCRdb ran MiXCR on the 5' RACE reads and lists one entry per CDR3 protein. The table shows fewer than 2,000,000 distinct CDR3 sequences, with about two fifths occurring only once. Material: blood. The source of these receptors is a human donor in good health.

Ten or more counts support this clonotype. This chain joins TRBV29-1 and TRBJ2-3; maybe TRBD2 (7 bases). The germline V and J ends were trimmed by 4 bases and 5 bases, with 16 bases remaining between them. Per germline, CDR1 SQVTM and CDR2 ANQGSEA. The CDR3 loop spans 14 amino acids. CDR3 residues: CSVAAQGGGDTQYF. Written as DNA, the CDR3 is TGCAGCGTTGCGGCACAGGGCGGGGGAGATACGCAGTATTTT.

This sequence joins TRBV12-3 or TRBV12-4 and TRBJ1-1; D possibly corresponds to TRBD1 (5 bases). The CDR3 spans 14 residues. Deletions cut 7 bases from V and 0 bases from J, with 12 bases between. The CDR3 loop reads CASNTGPMNTEAFF. The CDR3 region has the DNA TGTGCCAGCAACACGGGACCCATGAACACTGAAGCTTTCTTT.

This clonotype was detected only a few times. The rearrangement joins TRBV2 to TRBJ2-7; D is ambiguous. The length of the CDR3 is 17 residues. Germline lookup yields CDR1 SNHLY and CDR2 FYNNEI. Trimming shortened V by 4 bases and J by 0 bases, and 19 bases separated the two germline ends. For the CDR3, the DNA is TGTGCCAGCAGTGTCTCATATCTATCCTTCGTCTCCTACGAGCAGTACTTC. Translating it yields CASSVSYLSFVSYEQYF.

The chain carries TRBV12-3 or TRBV12-4 and TRBJ1-2; D gene unclear. The CDR3 runs to 13 residues. The V end lost 6 bases, the J end lost 7 bases, and 15 bases lay between the germline ends. The CDR3 spells CASRKFLGLGYTF. As DNA, the CDR3 is TGTGCCAGCAGGAAGTTTTTAGGGCTTGGCTACACCTTC.

V usage is TRBV6-5 and J usage is TRBJ2-5; D possibly matches TRBD1 or TRBD2 (5 bases each). The CDR3 extends over 14 amino acids. V gave up 6 bases and J gave up 5 bases, with 16 bases separating them. Germline assignment: CDR1 MNHEY and CDR2 SVGAGI. CDR3 DNA: TGTGCCAGCAGCCTGTCAAGGGGAGTGGAGACCCAGTACTTC. Its translation: CASSLSRGVETQYF.

The V gene is TRBV5-6, the J gene TRBJ2-7; weak D call: TRBD1 (5 bases). This CDR3 contains 14 residues. The V end was cut by 5 bases, the J end by 2 bases, with 14 bases between. Germline V gives CDR1 SGHDT, CDR2 YYEEEE. The CDR3 coding sequence is TGTGCCAGCAGGCAGAGGACAAGGACCTACGAGCAGTACTTC. Residues: CASRQRTRTYEQYF.

V is TRBV20-1 and J is TRBJ1-2; 10 bases match TRBD1. Germline V gene data show CDR1 as DFQATT and CDR2 as SNEGSKA (reference sequence). The CDR3 totals 16 residues. V lost 1 base, J lost 5 bases, and 10 bases stayed unmatched. CDR3 DNA sequence: TGCAGTGCTAGAGCCCTAGGGGACAGGGGAATATATGGCTACACCTTC. This encodes CSARALGDRGIYGYTF.

This clonotype was counted a few times. The chain combines TRBV7-2 with TRBJ2-1; no firm D call. The CDR3 sequence is 11 residues long. Trimming left V 2 bases short and J 10 bases short, with 6 bases between. The germline CDR1 and CDR2 sequences are SGHTA and FQGNSA. The CDR3 is CASSLFEEQFF. The CDR3 DNA reads TGTGCCAGCAGCTTATTCGAAGAGCAGTTCTTC.

The CDR3 DNA is TGTGCCAGCAGCTTGAGGGGGCCGGGCAACACTGAAGCTTTCTTT. This translates into CASSLRGPGNTEAFF. This chain links TRBV7-2 with TRBJ1-1; TRBD1 matches at 7 bases. The ends lost 3 bases at V and 2 bases at J; junction bases unmatched: 6. This CDR3 is 15 amino acids long. The V gene's germline CDR1 is SGHTA and CDR2 FQGNSA.

As for this clonotype: An end of the junction differs from the germline gene, which may be a read error. This rearrangement joins TRBV7-9 to TRBJ2-4; 10 bases line up with TRBD2. The V gene's germline CDR1 is SEHNR and CDR2 FQNEAQ (reference sequence). The CDR3 has 15 residues. This chain's CDR3 is CASSGSGGAKNTQYF. CDR3 nucleotide sequence: TGTGCCAGCAGCGGGAGCGGGGGGGCCAAAAACACTCAGTACTTC.